Listed below are T cell receptor beta chains from one sample, sequenced in a study of blood T cell repertoires in COVID-19. Sequenced by immunoSEQ multiplex PCR; TCRdb stores in-frame clones only, minus some. The sample shows roughly 240,000 clones, 75% to 90% of them seen only once. Sequenced input: peripheral blood. These receptors were taken from a woman in her thirties who had recovered from COVID-19. The CDR3 runs from the conserved cysteine through the conserved F or W. The order of the fields is V gene, clone size, J gene, D gene, CDR3 DNA, CDR3 protein. A D gene is named only where the DNA matches it firmly. Part of the rows lack a size; the others show once, few, many or a class for expanded clones.

v_gene: TRBV19
abundance: .
j_gene: TRBJ1-5
d_gene: TRBD1
CDR3nt: TGTGCCAGTAGTATGGGGACAGGGGAATTTCAGCCCCAGCATTTT
CDR3aa: CASSMGTGEFQPQHF

v_gene: TRBV4-2
abundance: .
j_gene: TRBJ1-1
d_gene: .
CDR3nt: TGTGCCAGCAGTTGGGGAGGAGACACTGAAGCTTTCTTT
CDR3aa: CASSWGGDTEAFF

v_gene: TRBV6-5
abundance: .
j_gene: TRBJ1-4
d_gene: TRBD1
CDR3nt: TGTGCCAGCAGTTCGGGACAGGGGTTAGAAAAACTGTTTTTT
CDR3aa: CASSSGQGLEKLFF

v_gene: TRBV7-2
abundance: .
j_gene: TRBJ2-3
d_gene: TRBD2
CDR3nt: TGTGCCAGCAGCTTAGGGGCTAGCGGGGCAGATACGCAGTATTTT
CDR3aa: CASSLGASGADTQYF

v_gene: TRBV27
abundance: .
j_gene: TRBJ2-1
d_gene: TRBD1
CDR3nt: TGTGCCAGCAACGACAGGGGCTCCTACAATGAGCAGTTCTTC
CDR3aa: CASNDRGSYNEQFF

v_gene: TRBV11-2
abundance: .
j_gene: TRBJ1-1
d_gene: TRBD1
CDR3nt: TGTGCCAGCAGCTTAGAGGGCAGGGGGATATCTGAAGCTTTCTTT
CDR3aa: CASSLEGRGISEAFF

v_gene: TRBV18
abundance: few
j_gene: TRBJ1-5
d_gene: TRBD1
CDR3nt: TGTGCCAGCTCACCAGACGGACAGGTGAATCAGCCCCAGCATTTT
CDR3aa: CASSPDGQVNQPQHF

v_gene: TRBV3-1/TRBV3-2
abundance: .
j_gene: TRBJ1-5
d_gene: TRBD1
CDR3nt: TGTGCCAGCAGCCCCCAGGGGAACAGGGGGCAGCCCCAGCATTTT
CDR3aa: CASSPQGNRGQPQHF

v_gene: TRBV5-1
abundance: .
j_gene: TRBJ2-2
d_gene: .
CDR3nt: TGCGCCAGCCCCGGCAGGGACACCGGGGAGCTGTTTTTT
CDR3aa: CASPGRDTGELFF

v_gene: TRBV9
abundance: .
j_gene: TRBJ2-1
d_gene: .
CDR3nt: TGTGCCAGCAGCGGAGAGGCTAGCGATGAGCAGTTCTTC
CDR3aa: CASSGEASDEQFF

v_gene: TRBV11-2
abundance: .
j_gene: TRBJ2-2
d_gene: TRBD1
CDR3nt: TGTGCCAGCAGCTTCGAATTGGGGTGGACTCAGGGGGCCACCGGGGAGCTGTTTTTT
CDR3aa: CASSFELGWTQGATGELFF

v_gene: TRBV18
abundance: .
j_gene: TRBJ2-7
d_gene: TRBD1
CDR3nt: TGTGCCAGCTCACGAAAGGACAGGGCCGAGCAGTACTTC
CDR3aa: CASSRKDRAEQYF

v_gene: TRBV6-5
abundance: many
j_gene: TRBJ2-5
d_gene: TRBD2
CDR3nt: TGTGCCAGCAGTTACTTTGCGGGGGGACAAGAGACCCAGTACTTC
CDR3aa: CASSYFAGGQETQYF

v_gene: TRBV12-3/TRBV12-4
abundance: once
j_gene: TRBJ1-1
d_gene: .
CDR3nt: TGTGCCAGCAGTTTAGGAGTCGCGTGGGCTTTCTTT
CDR3aa: CASSLGVAWAFF

v_gene: TRBV5-4
abundance: .
j_gene: TRBJ1-2
d_gene: .
CDR3nt: TGTGCCAGCAGCTTTGACAGGCAGTTCAATGGCTACACCTTC
CDR3aa: CASSFDRQFNGYTF

v_gene: TRBV2
abundance: .
j_gene: TRBJ2-4
d_gene: .
CDR3nt: TGTGCCAGCAGTGGCCCAGGACAGCTAGCCAAAAACATTCAGTACTTC
CDR3aa: CASSGPGQLAKNIQYF

v_gene: TRBV4-2
abundance: .
j_gene: TRBJ2-3
d_gene: TRBD2
CDR3nt: TGTGCCAGCAGCATGCGACTAGCGGGGGACCCCACAGATACGCAGTATTTT
CDR3aa: CASSMRLAGDPTDTQYF

v_gene: TRBV9
abundance: .
j_gene: TRBJ1-3
d_gene: .
CDR3nt: TGTGCCAGCAGCGTAGATGGACTAGGTAGCACCATATATTTT
CDR3aa: CASSVDGLGSTIYF

v_gene: TRBV5-1
abundance: .
j_gene: TRBJ2-3
d_gene: .
CDR3nt: TGCGCCAGCAGCTTGGAACTAGATACGCAGTATTTT
CDR3aa: CASSLELDTQYF

v_gene: TRBV30
abundance: .
j_gene: TRBJ2-1
d_gene: .
CDR3nt: TGTGCCTGGGCCCCTCGGGGGATCAATGAGCAGTTCTTC
CDR3aa: CAWAPRGINEQFF

v_gene: TRBV19
abundance: .
j_gene: TRBJ1-6
d_gene: .
CDR3nt: TGTGCCAGTAGTACGCCGCGGGGGCGCAACCCTAATTCACCCCTCCACTTT
CDR3aa: CASSTPRGRNPNSPLHF

v_gene: TRBV5-1
abundance: .
j_gene: TRBJ1-4
d_gene: .
CDR3nt: TGCGCCAGCAGCTTGGGGGCCACCAACTATGAAAAACTGTTTTTT
CDR3aa: CASSLGATNYEKLFF

v_gene: TRBV6-5
abundance: .
j_gene: TRBJ1-2
d_gene: .
CDR3nt: TGTGCCAGCAGAGGCGACAGTAACTATGGCTACACCTTC
CDR3aa: CASRGDSNYGYTF

v_gene: TRBV7-6
abundance: .
j_gene: TRBJ2-2
d_gene: .
CDR3nt: TGTGCCAGCAGCTACCACCGGGACAAGAACACCGGGGAGCTGTTTTTT
CDR3aa: CASSYHRDKNTGELFF

v_gene: TRBV24-1
abundance: few
j_gene: TRBJ2-7
d_gene: TRBD2
CDR3nt: TGTGCCACCAGTGATTTTATAGCGGGGCAGACTTACGAGCAGTACTTC
CDR3aa: CATSDFIAGQTYEQYF

v_gene: TRBV19
abundance: .
j_gene: TRBJ2-1
d_gene: .
CDR3nt: TGTGCCAGTAGTACCGGGACATACTACAATGAGCAGTTCTTC
CDR3aa: CASSTGTYYNEQFF

v_gene: TRBV14
abundance: .
j_gene: TRBJ2-3
d_gene: .
CDR3nt: TGTGCCAGCAGCCAACAGCGAAGCACAGATACGCAGTATTTT
CDR3aa: CASSQQRSTDTQYF

v_gene: TRBV7-3
abundance: .
j_gene: TRBJ2-3
d_gene: .
CDR3nt: TGTGCCAGCAGCTTACTAGGCCCAGATACGCAGTATTTT
CDR3aa: CASSLLGPDTQYF

v_gene: TRBV14
abundance: once
j_gene: TRBJ2-2
d_gene: .
CDR3nt: TGTGCCAGCAGCCGATTGGCCCTGGTCGGGGAGCTGTTTTTT
CDR3aa: CASSRLALVGELFF

v_gene: TRBV7-2
abundance: .
j_gene: TRBJ1-6
d_gene: TRBD1
CDR3nt: TGTGCCAGCAGCTTAGCGGGGACAGGGGGGTATAATTCACCCCTCCACTTT
CDR3aa: CASSLAGTGGYNSPLHF

v_gene: TRBV3-1/TRBV3-2
abundance: .
j_gene: TRBJ2-5
d_gene: .
CDR3nt: TGTGCCAGCGTGACGAGCGGAACCCAGTACTTC
CDR3aa: CASVTSGTQYF

v_gene: TRBV19
abundance: .
j_gene: TRBJ1-2
d_gene: .
CDR3nt: TGTGCCAGTAAGTCGAAGGGGCCAGTGGGCAACTATGGCTACACCTTC
CDR3aa: CASKSKGPVGNYGYTF

v_gene: TRBV6-5
abundance: .
j_gene: TRBJ2-3
d_gene: TRBD1
CDR3nt: TGTGCCAGCAGCCGGGACAGGGTTGCAGATACGCAGTATTTT
CDR3aa: CASSRDRVADTQYF

v_gene: TRBV5-5
abundance: .
j_gene: TRBJ2-7
d_gene: .
CDR3nt: TGTGCCAGCAGCCCGGACAGCCTCTACGAGCAGTACTTC
CDR3aa: CASSPDSLYEQYF

v_gene: TRBV2
abundance: .
j_gene: TRBJ1-5
d_gene: .
CDR3nt: TGTGCCAGCAGTGGAACAGGGAGCGGGCCCCAGCATTTT
CDR3aa: CASSGTGSGPQHF

v_gene: TRBV6-5
abundance: .
j_gene: TRBJ2-7
d_gene: TRBD1
CDR3nt: TGTGCCAGCAGCCCGGACAGGGGCGCCTACGAGCAGTACTTC
CDR3aa: CASSPDRGAYEQYF

v_gene: TRBV4-3
abundance: .
j_gene: TRBJ2-7
d_gene: TRBD2
CDR3nt: TGCGCCAGCAGCCAAGGGAGGCTAGCGGGCCTGCCGCAGTACTTC
CDR3aa: CASSQGRLAGLPQYF

v_gene: TRBV5-4
abundance: few
j_gene: TRBJ1-5
d_gene: TRBD1
CDR3nt: TGTGCCAGCAGCCCCGGGACAGGTCAGAATCAGCCCCAGCATTTT
CDR3aa: CASSPGTGQNQPQHF

v_gene: TRBV7-3
abundance: once
j_gene: TRBJ1-2
d_gene: TRBD1
CDR3nt: TGTGCCAGCAGCTTAGAAGGGACAGGGGTAAATGGCTACACCTTC
CDR3aa: CASSLEGTGVNGYTF

v_gene: TRBV5-4
abundance: few
j_gene: TRBJ2-6
d_gene: .
CDR3nt: TGTGCCAGCAGCTTGGCCTACAGGGATGGGGCCAACGTCCTGACTTTC
CDR3aa: CASSLAYRDGANVLTF

v_gene: TRBV30
abundance: .
j_gene: TRBJ2-5
d_gene: TRBD1
CDR3nt: TGTGCCTGGACTAAGCAGGGGGTTTGGGAGACCCAGTACTTC
CDR3aa: CAWTKQGVWETQYF

v_gene: TRBV7-3
abundance: .
j_gene: TRBJ1-1
d_gene: .
CDR3nt: TGTGCCAGCAGCTTAACGGAGGGTGCGAACACTGAAGCTTTCTTT
CDR3aa: CASSLTEGANTEAFF

v_gene: TRBV4-2
abundance: .
j_gene: TRBJ2-1
d_gene: TRBD2
CDR3nt: TGTGCCAGCAGCCCACCGGGGGGGTTAGCGGGGAGTATCTACAATGAGCAGTTCTTC
CDR3aa: CASSPPGGLAGSIYNEQFF

v_gene: TRBV5-1
abundance: .
j_gene: TRBJ1-2
d_gene: TRBD1
CDR3nt: TGCGCCAGCAGCCAAGGGACAGGGGGAAACTATGGCTACACCTTC
CDR3aa: CASSQGTGGNYGYTF

v_gene: TRBV10-2
abundance: few
j_gene: TRBJ2-1
d_gene: TRBD2
CDR3nt: TGCGCCAGCGGGGGGGTGGACTATTCCTACAATGAGCAGTTCTTC
CDR3aa: CASGGVDYSYNEQFF

v_gene: TRBV4-2
abundance: .
j_gene: TRBJ2-3
d_gene: TRBD2
CDR3nt: TGTGCCAGCAGCCCGACTAGCGGGGGGCGCCCTAGCACAGATACGCAGTATTTT
CDR3aa: CASSPTSGGRPSTDTQYF

v_gene: TRBV11-2
abundance: once
j_gene: TRBJ2-3
d_gene: TRBD2
CDR3nt: TGTGCCAGCAGCTTAGATGCGACTAGCAAAGATACGCAGTATTTT
CDR3aa: CASSLDATSKDTQYF

v_gene: TRBV30
abundance: .
j_gene: TRBJ1-1
d_gene: .
CDR3nt: TGTGCCTGGAGCGCGAACAGGGTGGGTGTCACTGAAGCTTTCTTT
CDR3aa: CAWSANRVGVTEAFF

v_gene: TRBV7-3
abundance: .
j_gene: TRBJ2-5
d_gene: TRBD2
CDR3nt: TGTGCCAGCAGCTTAATAGCGGGGGGTATAGAGACCCAGTACTTC
CDR3aa: CASSLIAGGIETQYF